The present TCR beta chain was sequenced within a study of read filtering for tumor transcriptome and immune sequencing. As for the study in general: Revised staging placed eight or nine patients in R-ISS I, about 15 in II, six or seven in III. Study results and limitations: Correlation between methods rose after single-read clonotypes were removed.

CDR1 is LGHDT, CDR2 YNNKEL, per germline (reference sequence). The V end was cut by 8 bases, the J end by 1 base, with 14 bases between. CDR3 length equals 14 residues. This library used approximately 370 ng RNA and molecular barcoded adaptors spanning alpha/delta and beta/gamma chains. TCRdb re-derived calls from the reads in MiXCR, one entry per CDR3 protein. This sample has 100,000 to 150,000 distinct CDR3 sequences, with less than 15% found just once. This clonotype was detected many times. Its antigen is currently unknown. The chain links TRBV3-1 to TRBJ1-1, with D hard to call. The origin of this receptor is a donor at least 40 years old with multiple myeloma. The sequencing sample was made of a population of CD138-negative cells sorted from bone marrow. Here the CDR3 reads CASENSLQNTEAFF. The CDR3 DNA reads as TGTGCCAGCGAGAACTCCTTACAGAACACTGAAGCTTTCTTT.